This T cell receptor (beta chain) came from a study of T cells in Graves' hyperthyroidism and ophthalmopathy. Study-wide findings and caveats: In the blood, most expanded thyroid clonotypes above 0.001 appeared as well.

Stable Graves' hyperthyroidism denoted no ophthalmopathy progression over 18 months. Those patients with uncontrolled infection, other autoimmune disease, pregnancy or lactation were excluded. This clonotype has at least ten counts. Its antigen is undetermined. This CDR3 has 14 amino acids. Looked up from germline, CDR1 is SGHRS and CDR2 is YFSETQ. With 7 bases removed from V and 2 bases from J, the gap between germline ends came to 16 bases. From RNA transcripts, TCR beta CDR3 regions were amplified. The TCR CDR3 was amplified in a first-round RT-PCR using the HTBI primer set. Using its own MiXCR run on the multiplex PCR reads, TCRdb lists one record per CDR3 protein. In the table there are approximately 500,000 distinct CDR3 sequences, 40% to 55% of which are singletons.

The receptor comes from a woman aged 18 to 35 with Graves' hyperthyroidism. V and J are TRBV5-1 and TRBJ2-7, with no clear D. The sample taken for sequencing was peripheral blood or thyroid tissue (not recorded which). In nucleotides, the CDR3 is TGCGCCAGCGGCCCTCCGGCGGCCCCCTACGAGCAGTACTTC. Translated: CASGPPAAPYEQYF.